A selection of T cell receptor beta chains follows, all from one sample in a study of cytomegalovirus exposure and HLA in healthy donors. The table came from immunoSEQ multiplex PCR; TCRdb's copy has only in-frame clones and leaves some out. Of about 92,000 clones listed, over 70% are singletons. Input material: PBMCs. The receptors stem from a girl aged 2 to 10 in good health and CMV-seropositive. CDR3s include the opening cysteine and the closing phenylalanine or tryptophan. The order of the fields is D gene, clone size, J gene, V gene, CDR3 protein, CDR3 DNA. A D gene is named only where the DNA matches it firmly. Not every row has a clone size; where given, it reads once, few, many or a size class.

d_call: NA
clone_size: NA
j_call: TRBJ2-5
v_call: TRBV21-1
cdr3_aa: CASSKRRETQYF
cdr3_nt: TGTGCCAGCAGCAAGAGGAGGGAGACCCAGTACTTC

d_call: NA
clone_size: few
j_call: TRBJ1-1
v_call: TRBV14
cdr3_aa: CASSQIGNTEAFF
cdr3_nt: TGTGCCAGCAGCCAAATCGGGAACACTGAAGCTTTCTTT

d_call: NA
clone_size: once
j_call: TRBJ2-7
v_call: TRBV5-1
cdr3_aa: CASSFQRPPYEQYF
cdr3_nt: TGCGCCAGCAGCTTCCAGCGACCTCCCTACGAGCAGTACTTC

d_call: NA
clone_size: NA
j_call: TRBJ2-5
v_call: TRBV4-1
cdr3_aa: CASSQDRRQETQYF
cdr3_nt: TGCGCCAGCAGCCAAGACCGGCGGCAAGAGACCCAGTACTTC

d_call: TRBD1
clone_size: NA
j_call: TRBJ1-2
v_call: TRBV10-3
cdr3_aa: CAISDSLDRGYGYTF
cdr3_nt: TGTGCCATCAGTGACTCCCTGGACAGGGGGTACGGCTACACCTTC

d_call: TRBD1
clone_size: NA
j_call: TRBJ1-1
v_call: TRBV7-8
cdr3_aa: CASSSLGQATPNTEAFF
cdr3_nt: TGTGCCAGCAGCTCCCTGGGACAGGCAACTCCGAACACTGAAGCTTTCTTT

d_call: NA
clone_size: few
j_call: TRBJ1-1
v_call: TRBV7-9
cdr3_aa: CASKDTPNTEAFF
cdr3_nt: TGTGCCAGTAAAGACACACCAAACACTGAAGCTTTCTTT

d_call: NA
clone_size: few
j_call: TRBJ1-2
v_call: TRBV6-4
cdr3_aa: CASSDSHVGYGYTF
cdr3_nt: TGTGCCAGCAGTGACTCACACGTTGGTTATGGCTACACCTTC

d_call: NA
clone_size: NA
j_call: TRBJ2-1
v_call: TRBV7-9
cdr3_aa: CASRQIAPKAHEQFF
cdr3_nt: TGTGCCAGCAGACAAATAGCCCCCAAGGCCCATGAGCAGTTCTTC

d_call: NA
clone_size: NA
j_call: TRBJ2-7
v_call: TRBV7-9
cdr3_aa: CASSLNFHRSSYEQYF
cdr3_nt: TGTGCCAGCAGCTTAAATTTCCATAGGAGCTCCTACGAGCAGTACTTC

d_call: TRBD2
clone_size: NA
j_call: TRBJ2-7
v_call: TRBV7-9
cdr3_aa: CASSPTGLADSYEQYF
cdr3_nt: TGTGCCAGCAGCCCGACGGGGCTAGCGGACTCCTACGAGCAGTACTTC

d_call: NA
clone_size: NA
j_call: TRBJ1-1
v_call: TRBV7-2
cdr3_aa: CASSPTDAWGAFF
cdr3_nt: TGTGCCAGCAGCCCGACAGATGCATGGGGAGCTTTCTTT

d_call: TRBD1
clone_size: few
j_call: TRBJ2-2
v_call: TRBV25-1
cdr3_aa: CASRGGSYTGELFF
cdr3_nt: TGTGCCAGCAGAGGGGGCTCCTACACCGGGGAGCTGTTTTTT

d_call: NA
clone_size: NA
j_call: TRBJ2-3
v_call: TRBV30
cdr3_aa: CAWSPGGDTQYF
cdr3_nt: TGTGCCTGGAGCCCCGGGGGAGATACGCAGTATTTT

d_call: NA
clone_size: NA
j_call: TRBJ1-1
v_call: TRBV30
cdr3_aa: CAWSTGREAFF
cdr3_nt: TGTGCCTGGAGTACTGGCAGGGAAGCTTTCTTT

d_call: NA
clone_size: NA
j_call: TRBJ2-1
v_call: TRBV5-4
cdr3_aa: CASSRLMQDEQFF
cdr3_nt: TGTGCCAGCAGCCGGTTAATGCAGGATGAGCAGTTCTTC

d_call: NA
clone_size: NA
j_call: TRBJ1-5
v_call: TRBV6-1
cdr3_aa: CASRLEVSNQPQHF
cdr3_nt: TGTGCCAGCAGATTAGAGGTTAGCAATCAGCCCCAGCATTTT

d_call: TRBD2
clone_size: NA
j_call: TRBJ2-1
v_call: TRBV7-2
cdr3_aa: CASSTASGSSDNEQFF
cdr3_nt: TGTGCCAGCAGCACCGCTAGCGGGAGCTCGGACAATGAGCAGTTCTTC

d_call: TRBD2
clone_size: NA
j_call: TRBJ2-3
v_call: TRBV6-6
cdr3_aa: CASTNAGGRDTDTQYF
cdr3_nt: TGTGCCAGCACTAACGCCGGCGGGAGGGACACAGATACGCAGTATTTT

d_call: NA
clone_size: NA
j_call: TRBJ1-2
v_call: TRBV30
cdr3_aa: CAWSWAAWNYGYTF
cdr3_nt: TGTGCCTGGAGTTGGGCAGCTTGGAACTATGGCTACACCTTC

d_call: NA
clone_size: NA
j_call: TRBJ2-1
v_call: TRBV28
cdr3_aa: CASSLLSPPGRFF
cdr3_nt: TGTGCCAGCAGTTTATTAAGCCCCCCTGGGCGGTTCTTC

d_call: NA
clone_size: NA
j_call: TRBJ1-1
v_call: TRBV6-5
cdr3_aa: CASSYRGSVGNTEAFF
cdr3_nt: TGTGCCAGCAGTTACAGGGGGAGCGTGGGGAACACTGAAGCTTTCTTT

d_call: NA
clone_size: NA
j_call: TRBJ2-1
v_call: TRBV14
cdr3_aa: CASSPNPGLPSEQFF
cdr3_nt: TGTGCCAGCAGCCCGAATCCGGGACTCCCCAGTGAGCAGTTCTTC

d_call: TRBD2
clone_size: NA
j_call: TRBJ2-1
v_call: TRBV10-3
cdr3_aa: CAMATSGTTTGEQFF
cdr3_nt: TGTGCCATGGCGACTAGCGGGACAACGACGGGTGAGCAGTTCTTC

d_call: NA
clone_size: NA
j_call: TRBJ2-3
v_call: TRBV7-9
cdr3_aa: CASSFVQGTDTQYF
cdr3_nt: TGTGCCAGCAGCTTCGTCCAGGGCACAGATACGCAGTATTTT

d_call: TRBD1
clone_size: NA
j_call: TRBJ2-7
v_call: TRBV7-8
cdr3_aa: CASSLATGGAEYF
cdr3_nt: TGTGCCAGCAGCTTAGCAACAGGGGGCGCGGAGTACTTC

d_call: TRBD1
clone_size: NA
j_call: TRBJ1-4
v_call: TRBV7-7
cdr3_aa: CASSVGQGVNEKLFF
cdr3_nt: TGTGCTAGCAGCGTGGGACAGGGCGTTAATGAAAAACTGTTTTTT

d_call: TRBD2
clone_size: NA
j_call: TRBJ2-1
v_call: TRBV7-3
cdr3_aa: CASSLLAGIYNEQFF
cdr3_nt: TGTGCCAGCAGCCTACTAGCGGGAATCTACAATGAGCAGTTCTTC

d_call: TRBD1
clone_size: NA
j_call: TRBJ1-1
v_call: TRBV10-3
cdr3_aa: CAITRTGGEGIAFF
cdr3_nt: TGTGCCATCACCAGAACAGGGGGCGAAGGTATAGCTTTCTTT

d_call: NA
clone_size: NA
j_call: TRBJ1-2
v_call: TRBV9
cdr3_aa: CASDKLNEGGYTF
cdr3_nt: TGTGCCAGCGATAAATTAAATGAGGGTGGCTACACCTTC

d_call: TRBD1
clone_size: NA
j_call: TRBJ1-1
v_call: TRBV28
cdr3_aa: CASSPRDRAATEAFF
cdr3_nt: TGTGCCAGCAGTCCTCGGGACAGGGCGGCCACTGAAGCTTTCTTT

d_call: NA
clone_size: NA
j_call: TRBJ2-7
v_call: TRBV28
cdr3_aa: CASRTGGEQYF
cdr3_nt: TGTGCCAGCCGGACTGGGGGGGAGCAGTACTTC

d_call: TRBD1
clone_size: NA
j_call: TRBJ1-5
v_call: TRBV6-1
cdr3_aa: CASGGGGRWKPQHF
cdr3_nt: TGTGCCAGCGGAGGGGGCGGCCGATGGAAGCCCCAGCATTTT

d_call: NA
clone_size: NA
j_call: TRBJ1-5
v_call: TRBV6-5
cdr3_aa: CASSYTGPESNQPQHF
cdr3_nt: TGTGCCAGCAGTTATACAGGGCCAGAGAGCAATCAGCCCCAGCATTTT

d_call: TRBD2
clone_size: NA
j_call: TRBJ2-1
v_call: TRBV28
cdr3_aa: CATNPTSVSYNEQFF
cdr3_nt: TGTGCCACAAACCCCACTAGCGTCTCCTACAATGAGCAGTTCTTC

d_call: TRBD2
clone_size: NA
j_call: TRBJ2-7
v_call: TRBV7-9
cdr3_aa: CASSSGLAGTWANEQYF
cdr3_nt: TGTGCCAGCAGCTCGGGACTAGCGGGAACATGGGCAAACGAGCAGTACTTC

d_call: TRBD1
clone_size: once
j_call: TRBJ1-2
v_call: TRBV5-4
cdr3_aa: CASSPGTAFNYGYTF
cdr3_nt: TGTGCCAGCAGTCCAGGGACAGCCTTTAACTATGGCTACACCTTC

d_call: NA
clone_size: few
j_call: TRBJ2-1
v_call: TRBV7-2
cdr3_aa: CASSSGTARIDEQFF
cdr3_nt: TGTGCCAGCAGCTCTGGGACTGCCCGAATCGATGAGCAGTTCTTC

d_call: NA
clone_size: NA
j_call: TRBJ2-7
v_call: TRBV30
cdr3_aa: CAWKVAGWQQYF
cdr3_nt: TGTGCCTGGAAGGTGGCGGGCTGGCAGCAGTACTTC

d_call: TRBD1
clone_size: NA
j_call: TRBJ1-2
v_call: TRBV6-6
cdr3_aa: CARSPTGANYGYTF
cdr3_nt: TGTGCCCGCAGTCCCACAGGGGCCAACTATGGCTACACCTTC

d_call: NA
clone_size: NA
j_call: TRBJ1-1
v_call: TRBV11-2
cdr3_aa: CASRGPGLGAFF
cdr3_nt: TGTGCCAGCAGAGGTCCGGGACTCGGAGCTTTCTTT